This T cell receptor (beta chain) was captured in a study of T cells in tuberculosis. At the level of the study: The T cells targeted glucose monomycolate, a mycobacterial lipid, via CD1B.

Measured with immunoSEQ multiplex PCR; TCRdb has only the in-frame clones, and not every one. The sample records 20,000 to 25,000 clones, approximately 92% being singletons. The V end was cut by 1 base, the J end by 2 bases, with 12 bases between. The CDR3 spans 16 residues. Germline V gene sequence: CDR1 SNHLY, CDR2 FYNNEI. The TCR sequence derives from a donor between 10 and 35 years old with latent tuberculosis or without tuberculosis infection. Some clones in this sample may be carry-over from other donors' samples. Sequenced: PBMCs. The genes are TRBV2 and TRBJ2-1, with D perhaps matching TRBD2 (7 bases). CDR3 sequence: CASSEETGGAYNEQFF. The CDR3 region has the DNA TGTGCCAGCAGTGAAGAAACGGGGGGCGCCTACAATGAGCAGTTCTTC. Looking up the rest from reference TRBV2 and TRBJ2-1 gives the full variable domain: EPEVTQTPSHQVTQMGQEVILRCVPISNHLYFYWYRQILGQKVEFLVSFYNNEISEKSEIFDDQFSVERPDGSNFTLKIRSTKLEDSAMYFCASSEETGGAYNEQFFGPGTRLTVL.